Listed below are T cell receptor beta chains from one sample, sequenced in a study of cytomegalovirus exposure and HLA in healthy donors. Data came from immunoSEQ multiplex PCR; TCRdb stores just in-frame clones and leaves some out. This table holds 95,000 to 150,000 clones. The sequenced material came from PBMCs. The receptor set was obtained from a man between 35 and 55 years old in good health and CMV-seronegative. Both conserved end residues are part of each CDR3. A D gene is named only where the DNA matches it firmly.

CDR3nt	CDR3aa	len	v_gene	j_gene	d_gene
TGCAGCGTTGAAGTTTTCGGGGTGGGCGCCGGGGAGCTGTTTTTT	CSVEVFGVGAGELFF	15	TRBV29-1	TRBJ2-2	-
TGTGCCAGCAGCGTGGGAGGAACTAATGAAAAACTGTTTTTT	CASSVGGTNEKLFF	14	TRBV9	TRBJ1-4	-
TGTGCCAGCAGCTTAATAGGGCAGGGTGGGTCAGATACGCAGTATTTT	CASSLIGQGGSDTQYF	16	TRBV7-3	TRBJ2-3	-
TGCGCCAGCAGCCAAGATCCACGGGAGGGCGAGACCCAGTACTTC	CASSQDPREGETQYF	15	TRBV4-1	TRBJ2-5	TRBD2
TGCGCCAGCAGAATTGTGCGGGGCGGCACAGATACGCAGTATTTT	CASRIVRGGTDTQYF	15	TRBV5-1	TRBJ2-3	-
TGTGCCAGCAGCTCGCCGCAACGGGGGACAGGGCAAGCAGGGTCACCCCTCCACTTT	CASSSPQRGTGQAGSPLHF	19	TRBV7-9	TRBJ1-6	TRBD1
TGCGCCAGCAGCTTACAGGGGGCACGGGCTGAAGCTTTCTTT	CASSLQGARAEAFF	14	TRBV5-1	TRBJ1-1	TRBD1
TGTGCCAGCAGTTTGGGCGACAGGGTTGGGGCCAACGTCCTGACTTTC	CASSLGDRVGANVLTF	16	TRBV28	TRBJ2-6	TRBD1
TGTGCCTGGAGTCTCGGAAGGGGGGGGGAGCAGTACTTC	CAWSLGRGGEQYF	13	TRBV30	TRBJ2-7	-
TGTGCCAGTACTCAAAGGTCGCCTAGCGGGAGTATCTCGCAGTATTTT	CASTQRSPSGSISQYF	16	TRBV19	TRBJ2-3	TRBD2
TGCGCCAGCAGCCTCTTAGCGGGAGAGGGGGGGCCAGATACGCAGTATTTT	CASSLLAGEGGPDTQYF	17	TRBV5-1	TRBJ2-3	TRBD2
TGTGCCAGCAGCTTAAGCCCACCTTTTTATGGCTACACCTTC	CASSLSPPFYGYTF	14	TRBV11-3	TRBJ1-2	-
TGTGCCAGTAGTCACGGACTAGCCACAATCCAAGAGACCCAGTACTTC	CASSHGLATIQETQYF	16	TRBV19	TRBJ2-5	TRBD2
TGTGCCAGCTCCGCCGGGACAGGGGGCGGTCAAGTGCCTTTCTTT	CASSAGTGGGQVPFF	15	TRBV18	TRBJ1-1	TRBD1
TGTGCCAGCAGCTTAGGTGGCTCTCAAGAGACCCAGTACTTC	CASSLGGSQETQYF	14	TRBV7-8	TRBJ2-5	-
TGTGCCAGCAGCTTAGATGTGGGGGGGGGATATGAGCAGTTCTTC	CASSLDVGGGYEQFF	15	TRBV11-3	TRBJ2-1	TRBD2
TGCGCCAGCAGCTTGGGTTACACTATGCTTGGAGAAGGCTACACCTTC	CASSLGYTMLGEGYTF	16	TRBV5-1	TRBJ1-2	-
TGCAGCGTTAGTAGAGGGGGCCAGAATGAAAAACTGTTTTTT	CSVSRGGQNEKLFF	14	TRBV29-1	TRBJ1-4	TRBD1
TGCGCCAGCAGTCTCCTAGCGGAGACAGCATACGAGCAGTACTTC	CASSLLAETAYEQYF	15	TRBV6-5	TRBJ2-7	TRBD2
TGTGCCAGCAGCTTGCCAGGCCGGCATGAGCAGTTCTTC	CASSLPGRHEQFF	13	TRBV5-4	TRBJ2-1	-
TGTGCCAGCAGCTCCATGTGGGGCGGAGATTCCTACGAGCAGTACTTC	CASSSMWGGDSYEQYF	16	TRBV13	TRBJ2-7	-
TGTGCCAGCTCACCAGACAGGGAGGCCACTGAAGCTTTCTTT	CASSPDREATEAFF	14	TRBV18	TRBJ1-1	TRBD1
TGCGCCAGCACCTTGGGTACAGCAAACACTGAAGCTTTCTTT	CASTLGTANTEAFF	14	TRBV5-1	TRBJ1-1	-
TGTGCCAGCAGCCCCTGGGGACAGGGGAACTATGGCTACACCTTC	CASSPWGQGNYGYTF	15	TRBV14	TRBJ1-2	TRBD1
TGTGCCAGCAGGGGAGGACCACCCCGCGGGAATGAGCAGTTCTTC	CASRGGPPRGNEQFF	15	TRBV27	TRBJ2-1	-
TGTGCCAGCAGCACCGCAGGGGGTCGGCCCGAGCAGTACTTC	CASSTAGGRPEQYF	14	TRBV13	TRBJ2-7	TRBD1
TGTGCCTGGAGTCGGGCTAGCGGGATTGCCTACGAGCAGTACTTC	CAWSRASGIAYEQYF	15	TRBV30	TRBJ2-7	TRBD2
TGTGCCAGCAGCTCCCCCCCTAGCGGGAGGATCCAAGAGACCCAGTACTTC	CASSSPPSGRIQETQYF	17	TRBV7-9	TRBJ2-5	TRBD2
TGTGCCAGCAGCCTCCATCTGGGGCAGTTCGAGCAGTACTTC	CASSLHLGQFEQYF	14	TRBV7-9	TRBJ2-7	-
TGTGCCTGGAGTCCTCGGGACTCGGCTTTCTTT	CAWSPRDSAFF	11	TRBV30	TRBJ1-1	-
TGTGCCAGCAGCGGGACCTCAGGGCCGGCGGACGAGCAGTACTTC	CASSGTSGPADEQYF	15	TRBV9	TRBJ2-7	-
TGTGCCTGGAGTCCAACCCCAGCCACAGTCTATGGCTACACCTTC	CAWSPTPATVYGYTF	15	TRBV30	TRBJ1-2	-
TGTGCCAGCAGCCAAGATTGGGGACTAGCGGGATTGGAAGAGACCCAGTACTTC	CASSQDWGLAGLEETQYF	18	TRBV4-2	TRBJ2-5	TRBD2
TGTGCCAGCAGCCCACAAGTGGAGAGGCAAGAGACCCAGTACTTC	CASSPQVERQETQYF	15	TRBV11-3	TRBJ2-5	-
TGCGCCAGCAGCCAAGTGCCTAGCGGGTCCTACAATGAGCAGTTCTTC	CASSQVPSGSYNEQFF	16	TRBV4-1	TRBJ2-1	TRBD2
TGTGCCAGTAGTCCCGCGAGGGAGCTAAGCTACAATGAGCAGTTCTTC	CASSPARELSYNEQFF	16	TRBV19	TRBJ2-1	-
TGTGCCAGCAGCCCCGGGACAGACGAGCAGTACTTC	CASSPGTDEQYF	12	TRBV5-6	TRBJ2-7	TRBD1
TGTGCCAGCAGCTCGACAGGATTGGCAGATACGCAGTATTTT	CASSSTGLADTQYF	14	TRBV7-9	TRBJ2-3	-
TGTGCCAGCAGCTTAGGTCTAGCGGGAGGGCCTGGTGAGCAGTTCTTC	CASSLGLAGGPGEQFF	16	TRBV13	TRBJ2-1	TRBD2
TGTGCCACCAGCAGAGGTAGTAGCGGGAGTTCAGACGAGCAGTACTTC	CATSRGSSGSSDEQYF	16	TRBV15	TRBJ2-7	TRBD2
TGTGCCAGCGACTGGACTAGCGGACAGACAGATACGCAGTATTTT	CASDWTSGQTDTQYF	15	TRBV11-2	TRBJ2-3	TRBD2
TGTGCCAGCAGCACGGGCGGGGCGGTGAGGGAGCAGTACTTC	CASSTGGAVREQYF	14	TRBV7-2	TRBJ2-7	-
TGTGCCAGCAGCAGGGGACTAGCGGGGGTCGAGCAGTACTTC	CASSRGLAGVEQYF	14	TRBV5-4	TRBJ2-7	TRBD2
TGTGCCAGCAGGGGGGGGACGGGGGGACCCTACGAGCAGTACTTC	CASRGGTGGPYEQYF	15	TRBV27	TRBJ2-7	TRBD2
TGTGCCAGCAGCTTAGATCGAAGCGGGAGGCCGAACTTC	CASSLDRSGRPNF	13	TRBV11-2	TRBJ2-7	TRBD2
TGTGCCAGCAGCCTAAGGGACTCCACCGGGGAGCTGTTTTTT	CASSLRDSTGELFF	14	TRBV5-4	TRBJ2-2	-
TGTGCCATCAGTGACCAAAGACAGGGGAAGGCTGGAGAGCAGTACTTC	CAISDQRQGKAGEQYF	16	TRBV10-3	TRBJ2-7	TRBD1
TGTGCCAGCAGCGTAGGAGGGTTGGGTGAAAAACTGTTTTTT	CASSVGGLGEKLFF	14	TRBV9	TRBJ1-4	-
TGTGCCAGCAGCTTACGCCCGGGACTAGCGGGATACAATGAGCAGTTCTTC	CASSLRPGLAGYNEQFF	17	TRBV7-9	TRBJ2-1	TRBD2
TGTGCCAGCAGTTTAAATCAGGGGAGGGTAGGCTACACCTTC	CASSLNQGRVGYTF	14	TRBV27	TRBJ1-2	-
TGTGCCAGCAGTTACTCGATGGGGACTGGCGTCTACGAGCAGTACTTC	CASSYSMGTGVYEQYF	16	TRBV6-5	TRBJ2-7	-